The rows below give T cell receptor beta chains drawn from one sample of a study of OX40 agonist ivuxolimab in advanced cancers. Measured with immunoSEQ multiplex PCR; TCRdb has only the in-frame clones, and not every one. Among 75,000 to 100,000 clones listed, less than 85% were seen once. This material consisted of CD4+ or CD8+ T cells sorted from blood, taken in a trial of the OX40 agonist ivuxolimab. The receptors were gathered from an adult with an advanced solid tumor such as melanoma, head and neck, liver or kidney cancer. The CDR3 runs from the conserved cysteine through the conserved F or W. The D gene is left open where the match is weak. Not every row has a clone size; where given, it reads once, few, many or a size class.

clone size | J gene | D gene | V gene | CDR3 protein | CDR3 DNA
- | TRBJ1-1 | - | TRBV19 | CASSTRRQVANAEAFF | TGTGCCAGTAGTACACGACGACAGGTGGCAAACGCTGAAGCTTTCTTT
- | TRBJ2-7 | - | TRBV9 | CASSGGGYEQYF | TGTGCCAGCAGCGGAGGGGGATACGAGCAGTACTTC
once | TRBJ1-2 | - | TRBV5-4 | CASSLRAEYGYTF | TGTGCCAGCAGCTTGCGGGCGGAGTATGGCTACACCTTC
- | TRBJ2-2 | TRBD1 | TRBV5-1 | CASSFVPPGQGAGELFF | TGCGCCAGCAGCTTCGTACCCCCGGGACAGGGAGCCGGGGAGCTGTTTTTT
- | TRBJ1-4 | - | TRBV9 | CASSPRPVATNEKLFF | TGTGCCAGCAGCCCCCGCCCCGTTGCAACTAATGAAAAACTGTTTTTT
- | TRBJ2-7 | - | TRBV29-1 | CSVVGTKTYEQYF | TGCAGCGTTGTCGGGACGAAAACCTACGAGCAGTACTTC
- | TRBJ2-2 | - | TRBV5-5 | CASSLVRGTGELFF | TGTGCCAGCAGCCTGGTTAGGGGAACTGGGGAGCTGTTTTTT
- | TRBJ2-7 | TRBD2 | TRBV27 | CASSLSVAGQKQYF | TGTGCCAGCAGTTTATCAGTAGCGGGGCAGAAGCAGTACTTC
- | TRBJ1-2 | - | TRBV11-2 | CASSPGRFYGYTF | TGTGCCAGCAGCCCAGGACGGTTTTATGGCTACACCTTC
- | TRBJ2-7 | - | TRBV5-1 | CASSFEPGSSYEQYF | TGCGCCAGCAGCTTCGAACCGGGAAGCTCCTACGAGCAGTACTTC
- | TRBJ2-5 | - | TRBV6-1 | CAGGSGETQYF | TGTGCCGGGGGGAGTGGTGAGACCCAGTACTTC
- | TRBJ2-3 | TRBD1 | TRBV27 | CASRHPSPGTGPDTQYF | TGTGCCAGCAGACATCCAAGTCCCGGGACAGGACCTGATACGCAGTATTTT
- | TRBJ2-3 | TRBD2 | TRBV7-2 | CASRSSGSGADTQYF | TGTGCCAGCAGGAGTAGCGGGAGTGGGGCAGATACGCAGTATTTT
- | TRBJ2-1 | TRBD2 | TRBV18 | CASSPLAGGLSGSYNEQFF | TGTGCCAGCTCACCCCTAGCGGGGGGACTATCCGGCTCCTACAATGAGCAGTTCTTC
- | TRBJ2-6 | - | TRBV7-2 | CASSFTHSGANVLTF | TGTGCCAGCAGCTTTACCCACTCTGGGGCCAACGTCCTGACTTTC
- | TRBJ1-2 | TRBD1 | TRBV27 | CASSSWTGQGTSTTAANYGYTF | TGTGCCAGCAGTTCTTGGACCGGACAGGGGACCTCTACCACCGCAGCTAACTATGGCTACACCTTC
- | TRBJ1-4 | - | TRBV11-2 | CASSQPGQVATNEKLFF | TGTGCCAGCAGCCAACCAGGACAAGTTGCAACTAATGAAAAACTGTTTTTT
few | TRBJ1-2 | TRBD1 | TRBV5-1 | CASSITGGRNGYTF | TGCGCCAGCAGCATTACAGGGGGAAGGAATGGCTACACCTTC
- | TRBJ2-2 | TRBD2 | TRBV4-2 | CASSHATSGRGTGELFF | TGTGCCAGCAGCCACGCGACTAGCGGGAGAGGGACCGGGGAGCTGTTTTTT
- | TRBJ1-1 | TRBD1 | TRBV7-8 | CASSPGGRSEAFF | TGTGCCAGCAGCCCAGGGGGCCGGAGTGAAGCTTTCTTT
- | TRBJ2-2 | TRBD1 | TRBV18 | CASSRQGAPNTGELFF | TGTGCCAGCTCACGTCAGGGGGCTCCAAACACCGGGGAGCTGTTTTTT
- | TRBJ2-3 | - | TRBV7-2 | CASRRDQSISNTQYF | TGTGCCAGCAGAAGGGACCAATCTATCTCAAATACGCAGTATTTT
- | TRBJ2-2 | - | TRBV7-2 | CASSLEPGRNTGELFF | TGTGCCAGCAGCTTAGAGCCGGGGAGGAACACCGGGGAGCTGTTTTTT
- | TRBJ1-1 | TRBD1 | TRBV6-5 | CASSSRQGARTEAFF | TGTGCCAGCAGTAGTCGACAGGGGGCGCGAACTGAAGCTTTCTTT
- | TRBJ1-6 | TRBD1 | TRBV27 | CASHRGGNNSPLHF | TGTGCCAGTCACAGGGGCGGGAATAATTCACCCCTCCACTTT
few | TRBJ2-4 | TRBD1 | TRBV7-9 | CASSSRDRGAGAKNIQYF | TGTGCCAGCAGCTCCCGGGACAGGGGCGCTGGAGCCAAAAACATTCAGTACTTC
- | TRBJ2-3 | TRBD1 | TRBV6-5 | CASSYGDRGSSDTQYF | TGTGCCAGCAGTTATGGGGACAGGGGGAGCTCAGATACGCAGTATTTT
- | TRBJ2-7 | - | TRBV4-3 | CASSQDLGMAYEQYF | TGCGCCAGCAGCCAAGATCTGGGCATGGCCTACGAGCAGTACTTC
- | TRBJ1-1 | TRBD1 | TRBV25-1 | CASSGTGGTEAFF | TGTGCCAGCAGTGGCACAGGGGGCACTGAAGCTTTCTTT
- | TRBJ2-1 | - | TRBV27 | CASSLSTSYNEQFF | TGTGCCAGCAGTTTATCAACATCTTACAATGAGCAGTTCTTC
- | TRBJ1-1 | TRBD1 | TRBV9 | CASSVWGTALGTEAFF | TGTGCCAGCAGCGTATGGGGGACAGCGCTGGGGACTGAAGCTTTCTTT
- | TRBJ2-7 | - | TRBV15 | CATSPLGAGATYEQYF | TGTGCCACCAGCCCCCTTGGGGCGGGCGCGACCTACGAGCAGTACTTC
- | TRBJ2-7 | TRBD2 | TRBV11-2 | CASSPGLPTYEQYF | TGTGCCAGCAGCCCGGGACTACCAACCTACGAGCAGTACTTC
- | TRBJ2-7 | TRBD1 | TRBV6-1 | CASSGTGPAYEQYF | TGTGCCAGCAGCGGGACAGGGCCAGCCTACGAGCAGTACTTC
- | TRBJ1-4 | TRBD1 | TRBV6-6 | CASSYWTGEKLFF | TGTGCCAGCAGTTACTGGACAGGAGAAAAACTGTTTTTT
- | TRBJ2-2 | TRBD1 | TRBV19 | CASGTPGQGSPGELFF | TGTGCCAGTGGGACGCCGGGACAGGGGTCACCCGGGGAGCTGTTTTTT
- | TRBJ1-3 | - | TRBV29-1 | CSVTTDLSGNTIYF | TGCAGCGTTACTACAGACCTCTCTGGAAACACCATATATTTT
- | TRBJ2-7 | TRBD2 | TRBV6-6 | CATALSGVIEQYF | TGTGCCACGGCCCTTAGCGGGGTAATCGAGCAGTACTTC
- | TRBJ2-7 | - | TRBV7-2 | CASSSSGTLTYEQYF | TGTGCCAGCAGCTCCTCCGGGACATTAACCTACGAGCAGTACTTC
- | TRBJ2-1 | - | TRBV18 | CASSGLDEQFF | TGTGCCAGCTCAGGACTGGATGAGCAGTTCTTC
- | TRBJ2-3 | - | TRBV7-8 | CASSLLALSDTQYF | TGTGCCAGCAGCTTGCTAGCACTTTCGGATACGCAGTATTTT
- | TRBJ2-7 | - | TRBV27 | CASSFGKAYEQYF | TGTGCCAGCAGTTTCGGCAAAGCCTACGAGCAGTACTTC
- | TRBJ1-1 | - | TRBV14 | CASSHIPGQVNTEAFF | TGTGCCAGCAGCCATATTCCGGGACAAGTGAACACTGAAGCTTTCTTT
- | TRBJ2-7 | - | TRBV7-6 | CASSLGAGMNYEQYF | TGTGCCAGCAGCTTAGGTGCAGGTATGAACTACGAGCAGTACTTC
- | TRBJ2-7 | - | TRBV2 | CASQGAGARNEQYF | TGTGCCAGCCAGGGAGCTGGGGCGAGGAACGAGCAGTACTTC
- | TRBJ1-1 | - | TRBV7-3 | CASGAQENTEAFF | TGTGCCAGCGGCGCACAGGAGAACACTGAAGCTTTCTTT
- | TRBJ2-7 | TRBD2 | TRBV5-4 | CASSTGTSGSYEQYF | TGTGCCAGCAGCACCGGGACTAGCGGCTCCTACGAGCAGTACTTC
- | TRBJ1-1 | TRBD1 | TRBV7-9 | CASSSGTGLSAFF | TGTGCCAGCAGCTCCGGGACAGGCCTTTCAGCTTTCTTT
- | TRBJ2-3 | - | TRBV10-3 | CAISESNTGSTDTQYF | TGTGCCATCAGTGAGTCGAATACGGGCAGCACAGATACGCAGTATTTT
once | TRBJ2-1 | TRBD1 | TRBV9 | CASSVGKGQGADEQFF | TGTGCCAGCAGCGTCGGTAAGGGACAGGGGGCAGACGAGCAGTTCTTC
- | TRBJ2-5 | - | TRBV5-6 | CASSNTGRETQYF | TGTGCCAGCAGCAACACAGGCCGAGAGACCCAGTACTTC